The 18 T cell receptor beta chains in this list originate from one sample, sequenced in a study of cytomegalovirus exposure and HLA in healthy donors. 60 Vbeta and 13 Jbeta primers were used in PCR. Data came from immunoSEQ multiplex PCR; TCRdb stores just in-frame clones and leaves some out. The sample includes approximately 150,000 clones, about 80% of them seen just once. The sequenced material came from PBMCs. Every receptor here comes from a woman in her forties in good health and CMV-seronegative.

Concerning this clone itself: A junction end diverges from the germline sequence, so it may reflect a read error. J is TRBJ2-7 and V is TRBV7-9, with a tentative D call TRBD1 (6 bases). This CDR3 has 13 amino acids. Germline lookup yields CDR1 SEHNR and CDR2 FQNEAQ (reference sequence). The CDR3 coding sequence is TGTGCCAGCAGCCTAGCACAGGGTGCCGAGCAGTACTTC. Translating gives CASSLAQGAEQYF.

The chain combines TRBV28 with TRBJ2-7; 10 nucleotides line up with TRBD1. This CDR3 spans 14 amino acids. Trimming at V came to 6 bases and at J to 0 bases, leaving 2 bases not matched to a gene. In germline, CDR1 is MDHEN, CDR2 SYDVKM. CDR3 sequence: CASRTGGPSYEQYF. Written as DNA, the CDR3 is TGTGCCAGCAGGACAGGGGGCCCCTCCTACGAGCAGTACTTC.

V and J are TRBV2 and TRBJ2-7, with D perhaps TRBD1 (6 bases). Trimming removed 7 bases from V and 3 bases from J, with 10 bases in between. CDR1 and CDR2 (germline): SNHLY, FYNNEI. The CDR3 is made up of 12 amino acids. CDR3 nucleotides: TGTGCCAGCACTACGGACAGCTACGAGCAGTACTTC. Translated: CASTTDSYEQYF.

This clone was picked up a small number of times. The rearrangement links TRBV30 to TRBJ1-1; 9 bases map to TRBD1. Trimming took 0 bases from V and 7 from J; bases not matched to a gene: 9. Germline V gene sequence: CDR1 GTSNPN, CDR2 SVGIG (reference sequence). This CDR3 has 15 amino acids. CDR3: CAWSVRGTGNSEAFF. CDR3 DNA sequence: TGTGCCTGGAGTGTACGAGGGACAGGGAATAGTGAAGCTTTCTTT.

This clone was recorded only once. Written as DNA, the CDR3 is TGTGCCAGTAGTATAGACCCCCTAGCGGGAGGGAGCGATGAGCAGTTCTTC. Its translation: CASSIDPLAGGSDEQFF. The rearrangement joins TRBV19 to TRBJ2-1, with 12 positions matching TRBD2. The CDR3 loop spans 17 amino acids. With 0 bases clipped from V and 8 bases from J, the junction kept 8 bases outside the gene matches. Germline values: CDR1 LNHDA, CDR2 SQIVND (reference sequence).

The chain uses TRBV5-1 and TRBJ2-3; 7 nucleotides match TRBD1. This CDR3 contains 13 residues. Germline CDR1 reads SGHRS; CDR2 reads YFSETQ. After removal of 8 bases from V and 6 bases from J, the junction contained 9 bases not matched to a gene. The CDR3 DNA is TGCGCCAGTAGGACAGGAGTCTCCGATACGCAGTATTTT. Its translation is CASRTGVSDTQYF. Full variable domain (rest looked up from reference TRBV5-1 and TRBJ2-3): KAGVTQTPRYLIKTRGQQVTLSCSPISGHRSVSWYQQTPGQGLQFLFEYFSETQRNKGNFPGRFSGRQFSNSRSEMNVSTLELGDSALYLCASRTGVSDTQYFGPGTRLTVL.

This sequence joins TRBV7-6 and TRBJ2-1; 10 bases align to TRBD2. The trim removed 5 bases at V and 4 bases at J, leaving 5 bases unmatched. This CDR3 has 15 residues. Germline CDR1 is SGHVS and CDR2 is FNYEAQ. The CDR3 spells CASSQREGVYNEQFF. The CDR3 DNA is TGTGCCAGCAGCCAGCGGGAGGGAGTTTACAATGAGCAGTTCTTC.

The genes are TRBV25-1 and TRBJ2-2, with a tentative D call TRBD1 (5 bases). This CDR3 region has 13 residues. CDR1 and CDR2 (germline): MGHDK, SYGVNS. V lost 3 bases, J lost 7 bases, and 9 bases lay in between. The CDR3, as DNA: TGTGCCAGCAGTGATTATAGGGGCGGGGAGCTGTTTTTT. This sequence encodes CASSDYRGGELFF.

The chain has TRBV5-1 and TRBJ2-1; 8 nucleotides align to TRBD2. Germline assignment: CDR1 SGHRS and CDR2 YFSETQ. The CDR3 is made up of 17 amino acids. The trim removed 0 bases at V and 8 bases at J, leaving 13 bases unmatched. The CDR3 sequence: CASSLVRSGSDVDEQFF. CDR3 coding DNA: TGCGCCAGCAGCTTGGTTCGCAGCGGGAGCGACGTAGATGAGCAGTTCTTC.

This rearrangement joins TRBV28 to TRBJ2-4; TRBD1 is a possible D gene (7 bases). The CDR3 sequence is 15 residues long. Trimming pared 2 bases from V and 5 bases from J, leaving 13 bases between. In germline, CDR1 is MDHEN, CDR2 SYDVKM. The CDR3 bases are TGTGCCAGCAGTTTACCAGGGGGGTTCCAAAACATTCAGTACTTC. Residues: CASSLPGGFQNIQYF.

This clone showed up just once. This chain joins TRBV9 and TRBJ2-1, with TRBD2 matching 9 bases. The CDR3 extends over 17 amino acids. The germline V gene has CDR1 SGDLS and CDR2 YYNGEE. With 2 bases clipped from V and 2 bases from J, the junction kept 8 bases outside the gene matches. The CDR3 DNA sequence: TGTGCCAGCAGCGTTGGGGGCGGGAGGGCCCCCTACAATGAGCAGTTCTTC. This encodes CASSVGGGRAPYNEQFF. Full variable domain (rest looked up from reference TRBV9 and TRBJ2-1): DSGVTQTPKHLITATGQRVTLRCSPRSGDLSVYWYQQSLDQGLQFLIQYYNGEERAKGNILERFSAQQFPDLHSELNLSSLELGDSALYFCASSVGGGRAPYNEQFFGPGTRLTVL.

The V call is TRBV6-6, the J call TRBJ2-1; D may be TRBD2 (6 bases). Trimming cost V 7 bases and J 9 bases, with 10 bases left between them. CDR3 length: 11 amino acids. Per germline, CDR1 MNHNY and CDR2 SVGAGI (reference sequence). CDR3 DNA sequence: TGTGCCAGCACCGAAGCGGGTGAGCAGTTCTTC. Its protein product is CASTEAGEQFF.

The genes are TRBV6-6 and TRBJ1-5, with 8 bases lining up with TRBD1. V dropped 0 bases and J dropped 6; count of bases not matched to a gene: 1. The germline V gene encodes CDR1 MNHNY and CDR2 SVGAGI (reference sequence). CDR3 length: 14 amino acids. The CDR3 DNA reads TGTGCCAGCAGTTACTCGCAGGGGGCTCAGCCCCAGCATTTT. Protein product: CASSYSQGAQPQHF.

For the CDR3, the DNA is TGTGCCAGCAGCCAAGTGGGTGACAGGGGGCGTGAGGACACAGATACGCAGTATTTT. It translates to CASSQVGDRGREDTDTQYF. The rearrangement uses TRBV4-2 and TRBJ2-3, with TRBD1 matching 10 bases. Trimming took 1 base from V and 2 from J; bases not matched to a gene: 12. The CDR3 loop spans 19 amino acids. CDR1 and CDR2 (germline): LGHNA, YNFKEQ.

CDR3 residues: CASSLTETAEAFF. Written as DNA, the CDR3 is TGTGCCAGCAGCTTAACTGAGACAGCTGAAGCTTTCTTT. The chain carries TRBV7-3 and TRBJ1-1, with D perhaps matching TRBD1 (5 bases). The V end lost 0 bases, the J end lost 6 bases, and 8 bases lay between the germline ends. The CDR3 covers 13 residues. Germline CDR1 and CDR2: SGHTA and FQGTGA.

CDR3 coding DNA: TGTGCCATCAGTACATTGAATCAGCCCCAGCATTTT. Translated: CAISTLNQPQHF. The V and J genes are TRBV10-3 and TRBJ1-5; D gene ambiguous. The germline V gene encodes CDR1 ENHRY and CDR2 SYGVKD. The V end lost 5 bases, the J end lost 4 bases, and 6 bases lay between the germline ends. The CDR3 extends over 12 amino acids.

The chain employs TRBV7-2 and TRBJ2-3; maybe TRBD2 (6 bases). Germline loops: CDR1 SGHTA, CDR2 FQGNSA. CDR3 length: 16 amino acids. Between the trimmed V and J ends, which lost 3 bases and 3 bases, there was a span of 16 bases. Written as DNA, the CDR3 is TGTGCCAGCAGCTTCGGGAGCGTCAGTCGGACAGATACGCAGTATTTT. Translated, it gives CASSFGSVSRTDTQYF.

This clone appeared a single time. The rearrangement joins TRBV27 to TRBJ2-1, with 8 bases identical to TRBD1. This CDR3 is 14 amino acids long. The germline V gene has CDR1 MNHEY and CDR2 SMNVEV (reference sequence). Germline trimming cut 3 bases from V and 7 bases from J; bases unmatched to any gene: 5. The DNA of the CDR3 is TGTGCCAGCAGTTTGGGGACAGGAGCGAATGAGCAGTTCTTC. This encodes CASSLGTGANEQFF.